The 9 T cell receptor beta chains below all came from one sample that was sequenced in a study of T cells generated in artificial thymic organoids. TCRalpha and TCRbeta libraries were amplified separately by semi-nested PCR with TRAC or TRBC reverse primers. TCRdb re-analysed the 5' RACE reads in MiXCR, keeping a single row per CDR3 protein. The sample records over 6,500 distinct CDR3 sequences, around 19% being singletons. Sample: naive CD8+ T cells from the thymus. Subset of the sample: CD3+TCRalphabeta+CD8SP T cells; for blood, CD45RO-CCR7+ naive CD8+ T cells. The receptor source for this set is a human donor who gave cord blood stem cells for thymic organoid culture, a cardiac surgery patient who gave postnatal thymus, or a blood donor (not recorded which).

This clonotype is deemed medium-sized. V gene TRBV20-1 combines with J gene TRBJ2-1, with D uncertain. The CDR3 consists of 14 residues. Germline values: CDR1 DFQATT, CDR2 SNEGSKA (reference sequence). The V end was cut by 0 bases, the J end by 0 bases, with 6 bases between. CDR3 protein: CSARDLVSYNEQFF. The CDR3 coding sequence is TGCAGTGCTAGAGATTTGGTCTCCTACAATGAGCAGTTCTTC.

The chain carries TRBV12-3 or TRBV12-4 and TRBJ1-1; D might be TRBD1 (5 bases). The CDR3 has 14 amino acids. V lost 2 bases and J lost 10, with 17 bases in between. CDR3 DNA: TGTGCCAGCAGTTTACATTGTGATGGGGCAGTAGCTTTCTTT. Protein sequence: CASSLHCDGAVAFF.

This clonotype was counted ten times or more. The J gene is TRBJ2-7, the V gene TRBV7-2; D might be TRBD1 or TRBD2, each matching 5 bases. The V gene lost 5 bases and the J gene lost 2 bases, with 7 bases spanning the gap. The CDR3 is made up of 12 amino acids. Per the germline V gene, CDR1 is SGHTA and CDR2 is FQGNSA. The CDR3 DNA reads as TGTGCCAGCAGCGAGGGGCCCTACGAGCAGTACTTC. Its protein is CASSEGPYEQYF. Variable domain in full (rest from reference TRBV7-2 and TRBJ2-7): GAGVSQSPSNKVTEKGKDVELRCDPISGHTALYWYRQSLGQGLEFLIYFQGNSAPDKSGLPSDRFSAERTGGSVSTLTIQRTQQEDSAVYLCASSEGPYEQYFGPGTRLTVT.

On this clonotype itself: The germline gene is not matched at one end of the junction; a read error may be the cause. CDR3 nucleotide sequence: TGTACCAGCAGTTTAGGGACAACGAACACCGGGGAGCAGTTTTTT. Amino acids: CTSSLGTTNTGEQFF. The chain joins TRBV12-3 or TRBV12-4 to TRBJ2-2; D possibly corresponds to TRBD1 (6 bases). This CDR3 spans 15 amino acids.

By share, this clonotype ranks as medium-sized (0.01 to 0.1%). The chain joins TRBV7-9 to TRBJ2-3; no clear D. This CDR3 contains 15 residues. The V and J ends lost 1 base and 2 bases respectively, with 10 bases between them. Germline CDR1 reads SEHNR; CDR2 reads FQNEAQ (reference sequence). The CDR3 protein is CASSLVSTYTDTQYF. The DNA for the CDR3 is TGTGCCAGCAGCTTAGTGTCCACCTACACAGATACGCAGTATTTT.

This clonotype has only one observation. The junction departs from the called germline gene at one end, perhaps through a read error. The CDR3 region is CTSSQVRGRETQYF. The CDR3 nucleotides read TGTACCAGCAGTCAAGTAAGGGGAAGGGAGACCCAGTACTTC. This chain uses TRBV14 with TRBJ2-5; a weak D match, TRBD1 (5 bases). Germline CDR1 reads SGHDN; CDR2 reads FVKESK. The CDR3 totals 14 residues.

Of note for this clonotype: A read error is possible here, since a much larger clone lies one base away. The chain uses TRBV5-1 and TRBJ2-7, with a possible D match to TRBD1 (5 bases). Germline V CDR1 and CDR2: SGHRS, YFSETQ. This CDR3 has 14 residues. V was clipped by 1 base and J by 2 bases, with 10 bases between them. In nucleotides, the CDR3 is TGCGCCAGCAGCTTGAGACAGAGCCCCTACGAGCAGTACTTC. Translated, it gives CASSLRQSPYEQYF.

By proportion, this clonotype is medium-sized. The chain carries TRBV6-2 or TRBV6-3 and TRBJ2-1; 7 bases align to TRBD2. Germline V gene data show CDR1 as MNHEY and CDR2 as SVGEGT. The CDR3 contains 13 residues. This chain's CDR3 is CATWPSGYNEQFF. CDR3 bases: TGTGCGACCTGGCCTAGCGGTTACAATGAGCAGTTCTTC.

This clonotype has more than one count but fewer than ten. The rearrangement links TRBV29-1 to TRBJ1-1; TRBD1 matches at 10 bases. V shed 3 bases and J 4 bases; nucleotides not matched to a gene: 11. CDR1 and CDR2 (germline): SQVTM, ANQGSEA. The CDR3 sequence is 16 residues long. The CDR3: CSVDKRQGAGATEAFF. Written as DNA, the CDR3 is TGCAGCGTTGATAAGAGACAGGGGGCCGGAGCCACTGAAGCTTTCTTT.